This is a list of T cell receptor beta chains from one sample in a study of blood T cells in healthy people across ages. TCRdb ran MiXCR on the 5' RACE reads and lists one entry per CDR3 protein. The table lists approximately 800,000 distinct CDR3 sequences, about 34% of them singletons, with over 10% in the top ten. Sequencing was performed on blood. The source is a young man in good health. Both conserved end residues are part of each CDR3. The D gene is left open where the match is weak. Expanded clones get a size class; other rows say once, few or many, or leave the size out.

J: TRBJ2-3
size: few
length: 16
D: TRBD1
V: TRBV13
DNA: TGTGCCAGCGCGGATGGACAGGGGGCTGGAACAGATACGCAGTATTTT
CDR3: CASADGQGAGTDTQYF

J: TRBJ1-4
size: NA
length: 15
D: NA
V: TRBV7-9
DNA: TGTGCCAGCAGCTGGGGGAGTGCAACTAATGAAAAACTGTTTTTT
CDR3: CASSWGSATNEKLFF

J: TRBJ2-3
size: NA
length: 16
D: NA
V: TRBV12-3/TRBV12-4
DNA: TGTGCCAGCAGTCCCCAAAGCAGCTCAGTAGCAGATACGCAGTATTTT
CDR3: CASSPQSSSVADTQYF

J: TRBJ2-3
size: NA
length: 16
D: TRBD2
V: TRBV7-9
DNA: TGTGCCAGCAGCCCAGGTGGTGGACTAGCCACAGATACGCAGTATTTT
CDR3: CASSPGGGLATDTQYF

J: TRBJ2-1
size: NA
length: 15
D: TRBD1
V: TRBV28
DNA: TGTGCCAGCCGCCCCGCGGGACAGGGATACAATGAGCAGTTCTTC
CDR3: CASRPAGQGYNEQFF

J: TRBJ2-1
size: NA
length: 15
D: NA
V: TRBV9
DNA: TGTGCCAGCAGCGTAGACCTGAGCTCCTACAATGAGCAGTTCTTC
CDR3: CASSVDLSSYNEQFF

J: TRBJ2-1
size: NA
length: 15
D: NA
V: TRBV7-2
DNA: TGTGCCAGCAGCTTAGAGGGGACCGTTCGGGGTGAGCAGTTCTTC
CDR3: CASSLEGTVRGEQFF

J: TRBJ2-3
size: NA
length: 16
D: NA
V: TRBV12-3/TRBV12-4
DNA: TGTGCCAGCAGTTTAGCGGGGGGGCCGAATCCAGATACGCAGTATTTT
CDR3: CASSLAGGPNPDTQYF

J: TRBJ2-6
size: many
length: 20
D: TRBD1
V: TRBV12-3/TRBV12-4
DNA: TGTGCCAGCAGTTTAGCGAGAGATGGGACAGGGGCCTCTGGGGCCAACGTCCTGACTTTC
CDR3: CASSLARDGTGASGANVLTF

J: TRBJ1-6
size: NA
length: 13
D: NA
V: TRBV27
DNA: TGTACCAGCAAGGGCATACATAATTCACCCCTCCACTTT
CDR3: CTSKGIHNSPLHF